The 12 T cell receptor beta chains below were found in one sample sequenced in a study of sequential checkpoint blockade in melanoma. TCRdb keeps only in-frame clones here, not all; method: immunoSEQ multiplex PCR. The sample holds more than 10,000 clones, 74% seen once. Regarding treatment: randomized to nivolumab then ipilimumab (arm A) or the reverse (arm B). The source was CD8+ T cells sorted from blood (inferred from file names), collected from a patient given nivolumab and ipilimumab in sequence. These receptors all stem from a human donor with melanoma.

The J gene is TRBJ2-1, the V gene TRBV7-9; D possibly corresponds to TRBD2 (5 bases). The germline V and J ends were trimmed by 11 bases and 7 bases, with 18 bases remaining between them. The CDR3 has 13 residues. In germline, CDR1 is SEHNR, CDR2 FQNEAQ (reference sequence). The CDR3 spells CAFKILEANEQFF. In DNA, the CDR3 is TGTGCCTTCAAAATACTAGAGGCTAATGAGCAGTTCTTC.

This clone is classed as medium-sized (0.01 to 0.1%). J is TRBJ2-7 and V is TRBV7-2; D is unresolved. Trimming cost V 2 bases and J 3 bases, with 8 bases left between them. CDR3 length equals 13 residues. Germline CDR1 reads SGHTA; CDR2 reads FQGNSA. The CDR3 bases are TGTGCCAGCAGCTTAAGATCCAACTACGAGCAGTACGTC. Amino acids: CASSLRSNYEQYV.

This chain connects TRBV7-2 to TRBJ2-3; 9 nucleotides match TRBD1. The germline CDR1 and CDR2 sequences are SGHTA and FQGNSA. The trim removed 4 bases at V and 5 bases at J, leaving 4 bases unmatched. The CDR3 extends over 14 amino acids. CDR3 region: CASSYGTGLDTQYF. The CDR3 DNA reads as TGTGCCAGCAGCTATGGGACAGGGTTAGATACGCAGTATTTT.

The chain recombines TRBV11-2 with TRBJ1-2; weak D call: TRBD1 (5 bases). Germline CDR1 is SGHAT and CDR2 is FQNNGV. The CDR3 has 14 residues. Trimming took off 2 bases at V and 1 base at J, with 8 bases between the two ends. This CDR3 reads CASSLQGYNYGYTF. CDR3 coding DNA: TGTGCCAGCAGCTTACAGGGTTATAACTATGGCTACACCTTC.

This chain joins TRBV7-8 and TRBJ2-5; 8 nucleotides match TRBD2. The end of the DNA aligns better with TRBJ2-7, so the J call may be wrong. CDR1 is SGHVS, CDR2 FQNEAQ, per germline. CDR3 length: 15 amino acids. The CDR3 nucleotides are TGTGCCAGCAGCTTACTCAGCGGGAGCACCGACGAGCAGTACTTC. It is translated as CASSLLSGSTDEQYF.

V is TRBV7-6 and J is TRBJ1-1, with a weak D call TRBD1 (5 bases). This CDR3 has 16 residues. From germline, CDR1 is SGHVS and CDR2 FNYEAQ. The V and J ends lost 2 bases and 0 bases respectively, with 13 bases between them. CDR3 nucleotide sequence: TGTGCCAGCAGCTTACTGGGGGGGGTGATGAACACTGAAGCTTTCTTT. Its protein product is CASSLLGGVMNTEAFF.

This chain joins TRBV9 and TRBJ2-3, with 9 bases fitting TRBD1. V gave up 2 bases and J gave up 1 base; unmatched junction bases: 2. The length of the CDR3 is 15 residues. Germline CDR1 SGDLS, CDR2 YYNGEE. Here the CDR3 DNA reads TGTGCCAGCAGCGTGGACAGGGGCGGCACAGATACGCAGTATTTT. It encodes CASSVDRGGTDTQYF. Looking up the rest from reference TRBV9 and TRBJ2-3 gives the full variable domain: DSGVTQTPKHLITATGQRVTLRCSPRSGDLSVYWYQQSLDQGLQFLIQYYNGEERAKGNILERFSAQQFPDLHSELNLSSLELGDSALYFCASSVDRGGTDTQYFGPGTRLTVL.

The rearrangement joins TRBV10-3 to TRBJ2-7; 11 positions agree with TRBD2. The trim removed 0 bases at V and 3 bases at J, leaving 7 bases unmatched. The CDR3 consists of 17 residues. CDR1 is ENHRY, CDR2 SYGVKD, per germline. In nucleotides, the CDR3 is TGTGCCATCAGTGAGTCGCTTTCCGGGACTAGCGGCTACGAGCAGTACGTC. Its translation: CAISESLSGTSGYEQYV.

V is TRBV6-5 and J is TRBJ1-1; the D gene is possibly TRBD1 (5 bases). This CDR3 is built from 13 residues. Germline V gene data show CDR1 as MNHEY and CDR2 as SVGAGI. Trimming took 4 bases from V and 4 from J, leaving 10 bases between them. In DNA, the CDR3 is TGTGCCAGCAGTTGGGGCGGGGGCACTGAAGCTTTCTTT. Protein: CASSWGGGTEAFF.

This clone was seen just once. The chain uses TRBV7-2 and TRBJ2-3; D ambiguous. V gave up 4 bases and J gave up 4 bases, with 3 bases separating them. The CDR3 is 11 amino acids. From germline, CDR1 is SGHTA and CDR2 FQGNSA. CDR3 region: CASSSSDTQYF. The CDR3 DNA is TGTGCCAGCAGCTCGTCAGATACGCAGTATTTT.

The chain has TRBV7-2 and TRBJ2-2; no reliable D call. Trimming stripped 5 bases from V and 6 bases from J, with 4 bases between. The germline gives CDR1 SGHTA, CDR2 FQGNSA. The CDR3 extends over 11 amino acids. The CDR3 nucleotides are TGTGCCAGCAGCGAGGCCGGGGAGCTGTTTTTT. It yields the protein CASSEAGELFF.

The chain employs TRBV5-8 and TRBJ1-2; 9 bases match TRBD1. The CDR3 loop spans 15 amino acids. Germline V CDR1 and CDR2: SGHTS, YDEGEE. The trim removed 4 bases at V and 7 bases at J, leaving 11 bases unmatched. The CDR3 sequence: CASSGPDRGPRGYTF. The CDR3 nucleotides read TGTGCCAGCAGCGGCCCGGACAGGGGTCCCCGTGGCTACACCTTC. The variable domain in full, completed from reference TRBV5-8 and TRBJ1-2, reads EAGVTQSPTHLIKTRGQQATLRCSPISGHTSVYWYQQALGLGLQFLLWYDEGEERNRGNFPPRFSGRQFPNYSSELNVNALELEDSALYLCASSGPDRGPRGYTFGSGTRLTVV.